This TCR beta chain was identified during a study of identical twins. Study results and caveats: The study found excess low generation probability among twin-shared out-of-frame alpha sequences. Where beta out-of-frame sequences were concerned, excess twin sharing was weaker.

A remark on this clonotype: No antigen is known for it.

Each CDR3 protein gets one entry after TCRdb re-called the 5' RACE reads with MiXCR. The data hold under 300,000 distinct CDR3 sequences, with 10% to 15% observed a single time. This sample also belongs to another study, concerning yellow fever vaccine responses in identical twins.

The sequence came from a woman aged 18-29 years in good health. The source material was memory (CD45RO+) T cells sorted from blood.

CDR3 nucleotides: TGCGCCAGCAGCCAAGGGACAGGGGGCAACTACAATGAGCAGTTCTTC. Amino acid sequence: CASSQGTGGNYNEQFF. This chain uses TRBV4-3 with TRBJ2-1; 11 bases align to TRBD1. This CDR3 spans 16 amino acids. The germline CDR1 and CDR2 sequences are LGHNA and YSLEER. With V trimmed by 1 base and J by 3 bases, 2 bases remained unmatched.